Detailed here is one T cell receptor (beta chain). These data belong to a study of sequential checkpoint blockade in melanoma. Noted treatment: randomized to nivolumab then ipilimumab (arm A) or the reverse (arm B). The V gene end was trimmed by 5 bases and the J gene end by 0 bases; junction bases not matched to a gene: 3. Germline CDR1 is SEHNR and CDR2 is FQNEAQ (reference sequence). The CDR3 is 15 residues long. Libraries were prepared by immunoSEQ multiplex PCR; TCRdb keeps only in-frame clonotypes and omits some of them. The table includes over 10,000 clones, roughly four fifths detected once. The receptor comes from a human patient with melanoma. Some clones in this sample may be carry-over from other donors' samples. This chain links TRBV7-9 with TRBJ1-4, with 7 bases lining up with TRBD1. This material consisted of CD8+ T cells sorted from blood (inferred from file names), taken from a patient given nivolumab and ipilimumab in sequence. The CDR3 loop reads CASSLDRATNEKLFF. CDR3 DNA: TGTGCCAGCAGCCTCGACAGGGCAACTAATGAAAAACTGTTTTTT.